Reported below is one TCR beta chain. Some clones are missing from TCRdb's copy, which holds only in-frame ones; the method was immunoSEQ multiplex PCR. Of about 98,000 clones listed, 90% to 97% are singletons. This record belongs to a study of technical replicates of blood from several donors. The CDR3 runs 15 residues. In germline, CDR1 is SGHTS, CDR2 YDEGEE. With V trimmed by 4 bases and J by 2 bases, 4 bases remained unmatched. Sequenced: T cells isolated from PBMCs. This receptor was identified in a human donor in good health. The V gene is TRBV5-8, the J gene TRBJ2-5; 11 bases fit TRBD1. This chain's CDR3 is CASSTGTGGQETQYF. The CDR3 coding sequence is TGTGCCAGCAGCACCGGGACAGGGGGACAAGAGACCCAGTACTTC.